The text below deals with one T cell receptor beta chain. Its antigen is unidentified. The PCR used 60 V beta and 13 J beta primers. Sequencing was performed with immunoSEQ multiplex PCR; in TCRdb, only in-frame clones are kept and a portion is missing. This table has over 80,000 clones, 70% to 90% appearing once. This sample is part of a study of glioma-infiltrating T cells after dendritic cell vaccination. Study details: Monocyte-derived dendritic cells, cultured less than 8 days with IL-4 and GM-CSF, were pulsed with autologous tumor lysate.

Whole-study results and caveats: The cohort had few patients with full blood and tumor sets. Patients with more pretreatment TILs had longer time to progression and survival.

CDR1 is SGHRS and CDR2 is YFSETQ in the germline V gene. V gave up 4 bases and J gave up 5 bases, with 10 bases separating them. This CDR3 is 12 amino acids long. Here the sequenced sample was blood, taken before dendritic cell vaccination. The genes are TRBV5-1 and TRBJ2-7, with D possibly TRBD1 on 6 matching bases. The receptor was isolated from a human donor with glioblastoma. The CDR3 sequence is CASSVQGHEQYF. The CDR3 nucleotides are TGCGCCAGCAGCGTACAGGGCCACGAGCAGTACTTC.